This paragraph reports one T cell receptor beta chain. The V gene's germline CDR1 is LNHDA and CDR2 SQIVND (reference sequence). The CDR3 length is 15 residues. The trim removed 5 bases at V and 0 bases at J, leaving 4 bases unmatched. The record originates from a study of blood T cell repertoires in COVID-19. The repertoire was sequenced with immunoSEQ multiplex PCR; TCRdb's copy has only in-frame clones and lacks some. The top ten hold about 4.9% of the sample, which has approximately 400,000 clones, around 86% seen once. This chain connects TRBV19 to TRBJ1-1; the match to TRBD1 covers 9 bases. Material: PBMCs or T cells enriched from blood (not recorded which). The source of this sequence is a woman between 45 and 60 years old who had recovered from COVID-19. CDR3 sequence: CASSPGTGLNTEAFF. Here the CDR3 DNA reads TGTGCCAGTAGTCCGGGGACAGGGCTGAACACTGAAGCTTTCTTT. The complete variable domain, with remaining parts taken from reference TRBV19 and TRBJ1-1, reads DGGITQSPKYLFRKEGQNVTLSCEQNLNHDAMYWYRQDPGQGLRLIYYSQIVNDFQKGDIAEGYSVSREKKESFPLTVTSAQKNPTAFYLCASSPGTGLNTEAFFGQGTRLTVV.